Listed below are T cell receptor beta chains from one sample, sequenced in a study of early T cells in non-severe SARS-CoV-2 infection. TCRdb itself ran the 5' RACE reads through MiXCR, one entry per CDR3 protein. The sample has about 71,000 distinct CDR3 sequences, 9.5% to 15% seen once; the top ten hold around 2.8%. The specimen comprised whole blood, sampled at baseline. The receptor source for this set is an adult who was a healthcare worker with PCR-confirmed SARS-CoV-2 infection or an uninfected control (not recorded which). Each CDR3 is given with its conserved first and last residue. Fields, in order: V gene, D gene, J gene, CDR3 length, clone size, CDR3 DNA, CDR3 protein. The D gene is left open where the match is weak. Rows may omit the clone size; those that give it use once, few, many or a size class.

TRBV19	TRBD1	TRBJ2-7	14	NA	TGTGCCAGTAGTATGCGACAGGGGGCCCACGAGCAGTACTTC	CASSMRQGAHEQYF
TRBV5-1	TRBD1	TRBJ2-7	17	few	TGCGCCAGCAGCTATGGGTATAGAGGGGGCAGCTCCTACGAGCAGTACTTC	CASSYGYRGGSSYEQYF
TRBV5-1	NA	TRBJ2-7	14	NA	TGCGCCAGCAGCTCCCAACAGGGTTCTCACGAGCAGTACTTC	CASSSQQGSHEQYF
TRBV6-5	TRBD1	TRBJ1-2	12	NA	TGTGCCAGCAGGGGACAGGGTTTCGGCTACACCTTC	CASRGQGFGYTF
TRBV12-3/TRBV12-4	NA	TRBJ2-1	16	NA	TGTGCCAGCAGCCCTGGGGGGCTAGCGGCCTACAATGAGCAGTTCTTC	CASSPGGLAAYNEQFF
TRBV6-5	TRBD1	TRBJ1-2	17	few	TGTGCCAGCAATGCTCAACCCACAGGGGGCTCTTTCGGTGGCTACACCTTC	CASNAQPTGGSFGGYTF
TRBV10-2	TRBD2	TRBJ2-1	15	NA	TGCGCCATCCTCCCCGCTAGCGGGGGGCCGAATGAGCAGTTCTTC	CAILPASGGPNEQFF
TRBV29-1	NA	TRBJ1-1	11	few	TGCAGCGTTGTCCCGGACACTGAAGCTTTCTTT	CSVVPDTEAFF
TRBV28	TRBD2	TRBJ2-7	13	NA	TGTGCCAGCAAACTAGCGGGGACGTACGAGCAGTACTTC	CASKLAGTYEQYF
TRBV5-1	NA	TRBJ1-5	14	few	TGCGCCAGCAGCCCCAGCCGGGGGGATCAGCCCCAGCATTTT	CASSPSRGDQPQHF
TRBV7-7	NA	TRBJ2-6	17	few	TGTGCTAGCAGCTTAGGAGGGGGGAGGCGCGAGGGCAACGTCCTGACTTTC	CASSLGGGRREGNVLTF
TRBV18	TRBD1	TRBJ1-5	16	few	TGTGCCAGCTCACCGGTAGGACAGGGGATCAATCAGCCCCAGCATTTT	CASSPVGQGINQPQHF
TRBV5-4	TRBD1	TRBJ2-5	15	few	TGTGCCAGCAGCCGGGACAGGGGCTACCAAGAGACCCAGTACTTC	CASSRDRGYQETQYF
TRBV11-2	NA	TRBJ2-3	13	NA	TGTGCCAGCAGCTTAGTTACTACGGATACGCAGTATTTT	CASSLVTTDTQYF
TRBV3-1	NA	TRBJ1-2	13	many	TGTGCCAGCAGCCGCAAGGGTGCGGGAGGCTACACCTTC	CASSRKGAGGYTF
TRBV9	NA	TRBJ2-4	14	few	TGTGCCAGCAGCGGGGGGATGGCCAAAAACATTCAGTACTTC	CASSGGMAKNIQYF
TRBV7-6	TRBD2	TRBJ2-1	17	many	TGTGCCAGCAGCTCCGTGGCTAGCGGGGGGTTCTACAATGAGCAGTTCTTC	CASSSVASGGFYNEQFF
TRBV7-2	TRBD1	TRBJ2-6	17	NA	TGTGCCAGCAGCCCACAACCGACAGGGTCGGGGGCCAACGTCCTGACTTTC	CASSPQPTGSGANVLTF
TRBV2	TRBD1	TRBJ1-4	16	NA	TGTGCCAGCAGGAGGACAGGGTTGGCAACTAATGAAAAACTGTTTTTT	CASRRTGLATNEKLFF
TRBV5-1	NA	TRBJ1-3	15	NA	TGCGCCAGCAGCTTCGACATCCCCTCTGGAAACACCATATATTTT	CASSFDIPSGNTIYF
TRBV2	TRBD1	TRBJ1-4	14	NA	TGTGCCAGCCGACAGGGATCAACTAATGAAAAACTGTTTTTT	CASRQGSTNEKLFF
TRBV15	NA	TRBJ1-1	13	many	TGTGCCACCAGCAGGGTCGAGAACACTGAAGCTTTCTTT	CATSRVENTEAFF
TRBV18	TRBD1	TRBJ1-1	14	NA	TGTGCCAGCTCACTCGGACAGGGAAACACTGAAGCTTTCTTT	CASSLGQGNTEAFF
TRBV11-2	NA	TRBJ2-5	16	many	TGTGCCAGCAGCAAACGGGGGGCTCAATTAGAAGAGACCCAGTACTTC	CASSKRGAQLEETQYF
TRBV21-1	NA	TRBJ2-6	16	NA	TGTGCCAAACCGGACAGGTTTAACTCTGGGGCCAACGTCCTGACTTTC	CAKPDRFNSGANVLTF
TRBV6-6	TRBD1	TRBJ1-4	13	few	TGTGCCAGCAGAGGGGGCTTAAATGAAAAACTGTTTTTT	CASRGGLNEKLFF
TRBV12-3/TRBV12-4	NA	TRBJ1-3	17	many	TGTGCCAGCAGTTTGGAGGGGCGGGGAAACTCTGGAAACACCATATATTTT	CASSLEGRGNSGNTIYF